One and the same sample provided the 21 T cell receptor beta chains below, sequenced in a study of tumor-infiltrating lymphocytes in primary liver carcinoma. Unsorted bulk tissue, roughly 20-32 mg of it, served as the source for co-extraction of RNA and DNA. Starting from 450 to 500 ng of total RNA, TCR beta cDNA was produced with a primer in the constant region. ARM-PCR, slightly modified, supplied the TCR beta libraries through three nested multiplex PCR rounds. Each of the first two PCR rounds ran roughly 9 cycles with TRBV1-TRBV30 forward and C-beta reverse primers. One entry per CDR3 protein results from TCRdb running MiXCR on the multiplex PCR reads. This sample yields 80,000 to 100,000 distinct CDR3 sequences, of which approximately 68% are seen a single time; around 30% belongs to the top ten. The sample consisted of tumor-adjacent normal liver tissue. These receptors came from a man aged 35 to 55 with primary liver carcinoma and hepatitis B virus infection.

This clonotype was seen ten or more times. V usage is TRBV10-3 and J usage is TRBJ2-1; TRBD1 matches at 8 bases. The CDR3 consists of 13 residues. J gave up 7 bases and V 2 bases, and 1 base lay outside the gene matches. In germline, CDR1 is ENHRY, CDR2 SYGVKD. The CDR3, as DNA: TGTGCCATCAGTGAGGACAGGGGTAATGAGCAGTTCTTC. This gives the protein CAISEDRGNEQFF.

Concerning this clonotype: Mismatch with germline at one junction end may stem from a read error. The V call is TRBV7-9, the J call TRBJ1-2; D unclear. Germline V gives CDR1 SEHNR, CDR2 FQNEAQ (reference sequence). This CDR3 is 13 amino acids long. The CDR3 region is CANSFCTHYGYTF. CDR3 in DNA: TGTGCCAACAGCTTTTGTACACACTATGGCTACACCTTC. The whole variable domain, filled in from reference TRBV7-9 and TRBJ1-2, reads DTGVSQNPRHKITKRGQNVTFRCDPISEHNRLYWYRQTLGQGPEFLTYFQNEAQLEKSRLLSDRFSAERPKGSFSTLEIQRTEQGDSAMYLCANSFCTHYGYTFGSGTRLTVV.

The gene calls are TRBV2 and TRBJ1-2, with 8 positions matching TRBD1. This CDR3 has 17 amino acids. The trim removed 5 bases at V and 1 base at J, leaving 12 bases unmatched. In germline, CDR1 is SNHLY, CDR2 FYNNEI. CDR3 in amino acids: CASSSSRDRRSNYGYTF. CDR3 bases: TGTGCCAGCAGTTCGTCCCGGGACAGGAGAAGTAACTATGGCTACACCTTC. Full variable domain (remainder filled in from reference TRBV2 and TRBJ1-2): EPEVTQTPSHQVTQMGQEVILRCVPISNHLYFYWYRQILGQKVEFLVSFYNNEISEKSEIFDDQFSVERPDGSNFTLKIRSTKLEDSAMYFCASSSSRDRRSNYGYTFGSGTRLTVV.

To note about this clonotype: Since no conserved phenylalanine or tryptophan closes the CDR3, a read error is the likely cause. For the CDR3, the DNA is TGTGCCAGCAGCCCTGCAGGGGTCTTATACGAGCAGTACTAC. It specifies CASSPAGVLYEQYY. The chain couples TRBV11-1 to TRBJ2-7; D is perhaps TRBD1 (6 bases). Trimming took off 5 bases at V and 4 bases at J, with 15 bases between the two ends. Germline CDR1 is SGHAT and CDR2 is FQDESV (reference sequence). The CDR3 length is 14 residues.

The count of this clonotype is one. One junction end does not reproduce the germline sequence, and a read error may be involved. The chain combines TRBV11-2 with TRBJ2-1, with 7 bases fitting TRBD2. This CDR3 is built from 15 residues. Germline loops: CDR1 SGHAT, CDR2 FQNNGV. The CDR3 protein is CTSSFSGPLDNEQFF. CDR3 nucleotides: TGTACCAGCAGCTTTAGCGGGCCACTCGACAATGAGCAGTTCTTC.

With respect to this clonotype: A much larger clonotype is one base distant, so this may be a read error. The rearrangement uses TRBV5-5 and TRBJ2-3; 11 nucleotides agree with TRBD1. V shed 6 bases and J 2 bases; nucleotides not matched to a gene: 11. The CDR3 spans 17 residues. Germline values: CDR1 SGHKS, CDR2 YYEKEE (reference sequence). The DNA for the CDR3 is TGTGCCAGCAACCGGAGTGGGACAGGGGGACTCACAGATACGCAGTATTTT. Protein sequence: CASNRSGTGGLTDTQYF.

This chain links TRBV19 with TRBJ2-5; D remains unclear. V was trimmed by 6 bases and J by 0 bases, leaving 8 bases between them. The CDR3 loop spans 13 amino acids. The germline V gene has CDR1 LNHDA and CDR2 SQIVND (reference sequence). The DNA of the CDR3 is TGTGCCAGTAGCAGGTCTTACCAAGAGACCCAGTACTTC. Its protein is CASSRSYQETQYF.

With regard to this clonotype: An end of the junction differs from the germline gene, which may be a read error. The J gene is TRBJ2-4, the V gene TRBV25-1; TRBD2 matches at 7 bases. The CDR3 contains 15 residues. Germline V gene sequence: CDR1 MGHDK, CDR2 SYGVNS. CDR3 sequence (DNA): TGTGCTAGCAGTGATCTGTCGGGAGGAAAGCACATTCAGTACTTC. It codes for CASSDLSGGKHIQYF.

As for this clonotype: It may be a read error: a sequence one base away is much more abundant. V and J are TRBV30 and TRBJ1-5; no clear D. Germline-derived CDR1 and CDR2 are GTSNPN and SVGIG (reference sequence). CDR3 length equals 16 residues. Here the CDR3 reads CAWSEAGSASNQLQHF. In DNA, the CDR3 is TGTGCCTGGAGTGAAGCCGGGTCAGCTAGCAATCAGCTCCAGCATTTT.

To note about this clonotype: At one end, the junction sequence differs from germline, possibly due to a read error. The J gene is TRBJ2-1, the V gene TRBV6-2 or TRBV6-3; D not resolved. The CDR3 runs 14 residues. Germline V gene data show CDR1 as MNHEY and CDR2 as SVGEGT. For the CDR3, the DNA is TGTGCCAGTAGTTACGGCCCGAAGGCGGATGAGCAGTTCTTC. It specifies CASSYGPKADEQFF.

Regarding this clonotype: One end of the junction is discordant with germline, which a read error may explain. The chain links TRBV6-1 to TRBJ2-1; tentatively, D is TRBD1 or TRBD2 (5 bases each). CDR1 MNHNS and CDR2 SASEGT come from the germline V gene. CDR3 size: 13 residues. The CDR3 DNA reads as TGTGCCAGCAGATACCGGGACCTCAGTGAGCAATTCTTC. The encoded protein is CASRYRDLSEQFF.

As for this clonotype: An end of the junction differs from the germline gene, which may be a read error. The gene calls are TRBV10-3 and TRBJ2-4; perhaps TRBD2 as D (6 bases). The germline V gene encodes CDR1 ENHRY and CDR2 SYGVKD. The CDR3 is made up of 16 amino acids. The CDR3 DNA reads TGTACCATCAGTGAGTTGGCTAGCGTGAGGGCGAACATTCAGTACTTC. Protein: CTISELASVRANIQYF.

In regard to this clonotype: A much larger clone differs from this one at a single base, so this may be a read error. This chain links TRBV29-1 with TRBJ2-2, with D maybe TRBD2 (5 bases). CDR1 is SQVTM and CDR2 is ANQGSEA in the germline V gene. The CDR3 has 12 residues. The CDR3 DNA is TGCGCGGGTACAGTGAACACCGGGGAGCTGTTTTTT. This sequence encodes CAGTVNTGELFF.

In its sample, this clonotype was seen a few times. Given a much more abundant clone one base away, this may be a read error. The rearrangement links TRBV29-1 to TRBJ2-2; perhaps TRBD2 as D (5 bases). The CDR3 totals 14 residues. Germline loops: CDR1 SQVTM, CDR2 ANQGSEA. As DNA, the CDR3 is TGCAGCGTTGGTGAGGGAGCGAACACCTGGGAGCTGTTTTTT. Translated, it gives CSVGEGANTWELFF.

This clonotype was seen repeatedly, ten times or more. The chain joins TRBV12-3 or TRBV12-4 to TRBJ2-6; 7 bases align to TRBD1. The CDR3 sequence is 17 residues long. The J segment lost 0 bases and the V segment lost 5 bases, leaving 7 bases of the junction unmatched. CDR3 sequence: CASSRRDSSSGANVLTF. DNA of the CDR3: TGTGCCAGCAGTCGTCGGGACAGCTCCTCTGGGGCCAACGTCCTGACTTTC.

Of note for this clonotype: One end of the junction fails to match germline, which may point to a read error. The chain combines TRBV6-1 with TRBJ2-7; D ambiguous. The CDR3 covers 11 residues. Per the germline V gene, CDR1 is MNHNS and CDR2 is SASEGT. In DNA, the CDR3 is TGTGTCAGCAATGCCCACTACGAGCAGTACTTC. Translation gives CVSNAHYEQYF.

In this sample, this clonotype turned up many times. The V and J genes are TRBV5-5 and TRBJ2-5, with TRBD2 as a possible D gene (6 bases). The CDR3 has 16 amino acids. The V gene lost 2 bases and the J gene lost 4 bases, with 18 bases spanning the gap. Germline values: CDR1 SGHKS, CDR2 YYEKEE (reference sequence). The CDR3 spells CASSLSSGAEGETQYF. Written as DNA, the CDR3 is TGTGCCAGCAGCTTATCCTCCGGGGCGGAGGGAGAGACCCAGTACTTC.

V gene TRBV28 combines with J gene TRBJ1-1; D is possibly TRBD1 (6 bases). Trimming left V 7 bases short and J 3 bases short, with 12 bases between. The CDR3 spans 13 residues. In germline, CDR1 is MDHEN, CDR2 SYDVKM. CDR3 DNA: TGTGCCAGCATTGCGGACAGCTACACTGAAGCTTTCTTT. It translates to CASIADSYTEAFF.

On this clonotype: Mismatch with germline at one junction end may stem from a read error. The chain carries TRBV11-2 and TRBJ1-1; 8 nucleotides align to TRBD1. Germline assignment: CDR1 SGHAT and CDR2 FQNNGV. CDR3 length: 13 amino acids. The CDR3 protein is CASSADRGDQASF. CDR3 coding DNA: TGTGCCAGCAGCGCCGACAGGGGTGACCAAGCTTCCTTT.

The gene calls are TRBV9 and TRBJ2-7; 8 bases align to TRBD2. CDR1 and CDR2 (germline): SGDLS, YYNGEE. With 7 bases clipped from V and 5 bases from J, the junction kept 11 bases outside the gene matches. The CDR3 contains 14 residues. The CDR3 DNA is TGTGCCAGCGGAGGTTCAGCGGGAGCAAACGAGCAGTACTTC. Its protein is CASGGSAGANEQYF.

DNA of the CDR3: TGTGCCAGCACCCCATCCGGGACGGGGGGCACATGTACGCAGTATTTT. Residues: CASTPSGTGGTCTQYF. This rearrangement joins TRBV11-2 to TRBJ2-3; TRBD2 might be the D (7 bases). V dropped 7 bases and J dropped 8 bases, with 25 bases sitting between them. The CDR3 has 16 residues. Germline assignment: CDR1 SGHAT and CDR2 FQNNGV.